One T cell receptor beta chain is described in this entry. The target of this receptor is not known. It has no much larger one-base neighbor in the sample; base qualities were not kept. Here V drops 0 bases and J drops 5 bases, and the junction holds 3 bases not matched to any gene. CDR3 length: 14 amino acids, cysteine to phenylalanine. Just CDR3 DNA is preserved here, 42 bases in frame from base 1. CDR1 and CDR2 are drawn from the germline V gene: SGHVS, FQNEAQ. The data belong to a study of Ad26.COV2.S vaccination and SARS-CoV-2 variants (dated by TCRdb to about 2021). Concerning the study at large: The specificity and breadth of SARS-CoV-2-reactive T cell receptors after Ad26.COV2.S vaccination were assessed by TCRbeta repertoire sequencing. A total of 32 samples were included in the TCR-sequenced set, comprising some 20 Ad26.COV2.S vaccine recipients, 5 placebo recipients and 8 SARS-CoV-2 convalescent individuals. Overall results and qualifications from the work: The authors noted that the TCR breadth and depth analyses may have underestimated total T cell responses. Vaccine and placebo recipients had comparable non-spike TCR breadth, which fits with the vaccine containing only spike. After vaccination, spike-specific CD8+ and CD4+ T cell responses were reported to show substantial breadth. Ad26.COV2.S recipients had higher spike-specific TCR breadth than placebo recipients (P = 0.0014).

The immunoSEQ Assay was the method used to sequence TCRbeta CDR3 regions. After extraction, genomic DNA underwent amplification by bias-controlled multiplex PCR, followed by high-throughput sequencing. Per the authors' processing: Collapsing and filtering of sequences were performed to quantify the absolute abundance of each unique TCRbeta CDR3 region. T cell fraction was estimated by normalizing TCRbeta template counts to usable DNA, which was measured by amplifying reference genes present in all nucleated cells. Repertoire TCRs were annotated as SARS-CoV-2-specific when V gene, CDR3 amino acid sequence and J gene were exactly matched to a known reactive TCR set. The reference SARS-CoV-2 TCR set was obtained from MIRA and was filtered for enrichment in COVID-19-positive ImmuneCODE repertoires, whereby public or cross-reactive TCRs were removed. Using the MIRA antigens, annotated TCRs were further analysed by specific ORF or by position within an ORF. Breadth was defined as the number of annotated unique rearrangements divided by the total number of unique productive rearrangements, and depth was defined as the summed frequency of the annotated unique rearrangements. TCR breadth was compared between groups using two-sided Wilcoxon rank-sum tests. TCRdb provides this immuneACCESS table in a form limited to in-frame rearrangements. Some clones are lacking; in checked studies, under half of them reflect an unresolved V gene, and why the rest are absent is not known. V and J calls and clone size follow that table, whereas D and trimming were derived from the DNA. A total of under 150,000 clones appear in this sample, roughly 85% of them only once. 5% of the sample lies in the top ten.

This specimen's time point label, interpreted: individuals recovered from natural SARS-CoV-2 infection. The receptor chain draws on TRBV7-8 and TRBJ2-5, with 7 bases matching TRBD1. Sequenced material: peripheral blood, taken after recovery from COVID-19. This clonotype was sampled from a human donor who had recovered from COVID-19. The bases are TGTGCCAGCAGCTTAGCAGGGGGCAAGGAGACCCAGTACTTC. This gives the protein CASSLAGGKETQYF. Where the CDR3 stops, the reference TRBV7-8 and TRBJ2-5 genes take over; the full variable domain is GAGVSQSPRYKVAKRGQDVALRCDPISGHVSLFWYQQALGQGPEFLTYFQNEAQLDKSGLPSDRFFAERPEGSVSTLKIQRTQQEDSAVYLCASSLAGGKETQYFGPGTRLLVL.